The TCR beta chain under discussion was sequenced for a study of blood T cell dynamics during melanoma immunotherapy (dated by TCRdb to about 2020). In the study overall: Patients had metastatic melanoma and received first-line pembrolizumab or nivolumab plus ipilimumab as standard of care in the United Kingdom. The training cohort was made up of consecutive patients, while a further independent group of patients from the same centre was pooled to form an external validation set. To find early correlates of response, the study profiled the peripheral T cell receptor repertoires of patients with metastatic melanoma both before and after one cycle of checkpoint inhibitor therapy.

What the study reported, not specific to this receptor: The relatively small sample size was acknowledged as something that could potentially limit how far the results can be generalized. The study could not determine whether the T cell clones driving repertoire changes were melanoma-specific or reflected general immune activation. Unlike progressors, patients who went on to achieve disease control showed a bifurcated reorganization of the PBMC repertoire at W3, with either increased clonality or increased diversity.

Concerning this clone: The specificity of this receptor is unknown. No clone much larger than this one lies a single base away; base qualities are absent.

The sample's time point label is to be understood as: pre-treatment baseline. Blood samples were taken before treatment (T0) and at week 3 (W3), following the first cycle of checkpoint blockade. Except for a couple of patients with rapid clinical progression, response was assessed 12 weeks after the first infusion by RECIST 1.1; disease control meant complete response, partial response or stable disease. Any patient who had received prior systemic cancer treatment, was on concomitant immunosuppressant therapy or had synchronous other active malignancies was excluded. To track both circulating cells and T cell turnover, TCR beta was sequenced from bulk PBMC as well as from plasma cell-free DNA. PBMC were isolated from blood with Lymphoprep and SepMate tubes, followed by red cell lysis. DNA from PBMC and sorted T cell subsets was extracted with QIAamp DNA Blood Mini kits. V and J are truncated by 2 bases and 5 bases respectively, leaving an intervening sequence of 9 bases. The germline V gene gives CDR1 as MDHEN and CDR2 as SYDVKM. The CDR3 covers 13 residues, taking in both the cysteine and the phenylalanine. Only the CDR3 part of the read is kept: 39 bases, read in frame from the first base.

Every bulk PBMC sample was loaded with the same fixed amount of 350 ng of DNA. Following the manufacturer instructions, the immunoSEQ TCRb Assay kit was used to amplify TCR beta CDR3 sequences from genomic DNA. The KAPA Library Quantification Kit for Illumina platforms was used to quantify the pooled libraries by qPCR. Sequencing of the pooled libraries was done on an Illumina NextSeq 500, with clustering at about 0.55-1.2 pM. The authors' pipeline ran thus. The TCR data were analyzed using immunoSEQ ANALYZER and the R LymphoSeq package. A rearrangement efficiency score was calculated as productive divided by the sum of productive and non-productive CDR3 sequences. Within each patient, timepoints were compared pairwise for clonality, measured with the Gini coefficient, and for diversity, measured with the Renyi index at alpha=1. In LymphoSeq, clonal relatedness was computed using an edit distance of 3, and repertoire similarity was computed using the Bhattacharyya coefficient. To classify response, a linear discriminant analysis based on week-3 changes in clonality and diversity was built with the R MASS and caret packages. TCRdb mirrors the immuneACCESS table, restricted to in-frame sequences. Some clones are absent from its copies; in checked studies, under half trace to an unresolved V gene, and the reason for the others is unknown. That table furnishes V, J and clone size, whereas the DNA furnished D and trimming. The sample yields about 11,000 clones; roughly 83% were counted once. The ten largest clones add up to about a fifth of the sample.

The clonotype was recovered from a human donor with melanoma. Sequenced material: blood, taken from a patient treated with checkpoint blockade. The chain is made from TRBV28 and TRBJ1-1; D gene: possibly TRBD1, on 5 matching bases. In nucleotides, the sequence is TGTGCCAGCAGTTTAACAGGATGGACTGAAGCTTTCTTT. This sequence encodes CASSLTGWTEAFF.